Described below is a single T cell receptor beta chain sequence and its context. Its antigen is unknown. No much larger clone is present one base from it, and per-base qualities are unavailable. Counted from cysteine to phenylalanine, this CDR3 has 16 amino acids. Just the 48-base CDR3 DNA is kept, in frame starting at base 1. The data were obtained in a study of technical replicates of blood from several donors (dated by TCRdb to 2015 to 2018). The library was built by means of the immunoSEQ multiplex PCR assay. TCRdb retrieved this table from immuneACCESS and kept in-frame rearrangements only. Not all clones are present; in checked studies, unresolved V genes account for under half, and no reason is known for the remainder. Present in this sample are tens of thousands of clones, 92% of which were seen just once. The ten biggest clones cover 0.27% of the sample.

The sequence links TRBV12-2 to TRBJ2-3; the D call of TRBD2 is as the table states it, not checked on the DNA. TRBV12-2 is annotated as a pseudogene. The sequence was obtained from a human donor in good health. The specimen sequenced was T cells isolated from PBMCs. The DNA sequence reads TGTGCAAGTCGCATCGGACTAGCGGAACTCACAGATACGCAGTATTTT. This yields the protein CASRIGLAELTDTQYF.